This TCR beta chain came from a study of metastatic and nonmetastatic thyroid tumors. With MiXCR, TCRdb called clones anew from the PCR reads. In the table there are fewer than 100,000 clones, under 15% of which are singletons. Trimming left V 2 bases short and J 5 bases short, with 16 bases between. CDR3 length: 15 residues. Each patient went into thyroid surgery without having received any treatment. This clone was counted a few times. Specimen: blood. This clonotype was obtained from a female donor with papillary thyroid cancer or a benign thyroid nodule (not recorded which). Some clones in this sample may be carry-over from other donors' samples. The chain combines TRBV12-3 or TRBV12-4 with TRBJ2-7; D could derive from TRBD1 or TRBD2 (5 bases each). DNA for the CDR3: TGTGCCAGCAGTTTATTAGTTGGGGGTCCTAACGAGCAGTACTTC. It specifies CASSLLVGGPNEQYF.